Below, 14 T cell receptor beta chains from the same sample are listed, as sequenced in a study of blood T cell repertoires in COVID-19. Assay: immunoSEQ multiplex PCR; the TCRdb copy retains only in-frame clones and omits some. The data show over 200,000 clones, 65% to 85% seen once. The sequenced sample was peripheral blood. All receptors derive from an older man with acute or convalescent COVID-19.

In its sample, this clone was seen a few times. CDR3 protein: CASSILLAGATGGGELFF. The CDR3 bases are TGTGCCAGTAGTATTCTACTAGCGGGAGCCACAGGAGGCGGGGAGCTGTTTTTT. The rearrangement joins TRBV19 to TRBJ2-2; 11 bases line up with TRBD2. Germline V CDR1 and CDR2: LNHDA, SQIVND (reference sequence). With V trimmed by 3 bases and J by 7 bases, 13 bases remained unmatched. This CDR3 is 18 amino acids long.

The count of this clone is one. V is TRBV5-1 and J is TRBJ1-1; 8 positions agree with TRBD1. Per germline, CDR1 SGHRS and CDR2 YFSETQ. V gave up 4 bases and J gave up 5 bases; unmatched junction bases: 10. The CDR3 consists of 15 residues. DNA for the CDR3: TGCGCCAGCAGCGGACCAGGGGGCAGTAATACTGAAGCTTTCTTT. Amino acids: CASSGPGGSNTEAFF.

The V gene is TRBV10-3, the J gene TRBJ2-2, with 8 bases aligning to TRBD2. CDR1 is ENHRY and CDR2 is SYGVKD in the germline V gene. The length of the CDR3 is 16 residues. V shed 4 bases, J shed 2 bases, and the junction held 6 bases outside the gene matches. The CDR3 loop is CAISGGTSLNTGELFF. The CDR3 nucleotides read TGTGCCATCAGTGGCGGGACTAGTTTAAACACCGGGGAGCTGTTTTTT.

This clone was seen a single time. V usage is TRBV27 and J usage is TRBJ1-5; tentatively, D is TRBD1 (6 bases). CDR1 and CDR2 (germline): MNHEY, SMNVEV (reference sequence). The CDR3 length is 15 residues. V was clipped by 3 bases and J by 4 bases, with 13 bases between them. The CDR3 loop reads CASSLGGARNQPQHF. The CDR3 bases are TGTGCCAGCAGTTTGGGGGGGGCGCGGAATCAGCCCCAGCATTTT.

About this clone: This same CDR3 is encoded by further DNA sequences in the sample. The rearrangement joins TRBV11-2 to TRBJ2-6, with D possibly being TRBD1 (5 bases). In germline, CDR1 is SGHAT, CDR2 FQNNGV. CDR3 length equals 15 residues. The ends were cut back, 5 bases at V and 1 base at J, with 9 bases in the middle. CDR3 residues: CASSRQGSGANVLTF. As DNA, the CDR3 is TGTGCCAGCAGCAGGCAGGGTTCTGGGGCCAACGTCCTGACTTTC.

The V call is TRBV18, the J call TRBJ2-2; 11 nucleotides agree with TRBD2. The germline V gene encodes CDR1 KGHSH and CDR2 LQKENI. The ends lost 3 bases at V and 0 bases at J; junction bases unmatched: 9. The CDR3 loop spans 19 amino acids. This CDR3 is CASSPRSLSGGANTGELFF. The CDR3 region has the DNA TGTGCCAGCTCACCGAGATCCCTTAGCGGGGGGGCGAACACCGGGGAGCTGTTTTTT.

The chain has TRBV4-1 and TRBJ2-5; perhaps TRBD2 as D (6 bases). The CDR3 runs 16 residues. Germline values: CDR1 MGHRA, CDR2 YSYEKL. Trimming took off 4 bases at V and 7 bases at J, with 22 bases between the two ends. The CDR3 DNA follows: TGCGCCAGCAGCCCAGAGCGGACTACGACTGAGGGGACCCAGTACTTC. As protein: CASSPERTTTEGTQYF.

The chain has TRBV5-1 and TRBJ2-3; TRBD2 matches 11 bases. The CDR3 has 18 amino acids. Germline-derived CDR1 and CDR2 are SGHRS and YFSETQ. V shed 1 base and J 1 base; nucleotides not matched to a gene: 8. The CDR3 is CASSLYSLGLAGTDTQYF. CDR3 bases: TGCGCCAGCAGCTTGTACTCCCTGGGACTAGCGGGCACAGATACGCAGTATTTT.

This chain uses TRBV4-1 with TRBJ2-6; D is unresolved. Trimming shortened V by 1 base and J by 0 bases, and 10 bases separated the two germline ends. Germline CDR1 and CDR2: MGHRA and YSYEKL. The CDR3 totals 17 residues. CDR3 sequence reads: CASSQAWLASGANVLTF. The CDR3 region has the DNA TGCGCCAGCAGCCAAGCTTGGCTGGCCTCTGGGGCCAACGTCCTGACTTTC.

The chain combines TRBV2 with TRBJ1-6; the match to TRBD1 covers 9 bases. This CDR3 region has 16 residues. Germline V gene data show CDR1 as SNHLY and CDR2 as FYNNEI. Unmatched junction bases numbered 5, after V lost 8 bases and J lost 0 bases. The CDR3 protein is CASWGTGSSYNSPLHF. In DNA form, the CDR3 reads TGTGCCAGCTGGGGGACAGGGTCCTCCTATAATTCACCCCTCCACTTT.

V is TRBV5-1 and J is TRBJ1-4, with TRBD1 as a possible D gene (5 bases). Germline-derived CDR1 and CDR2 are SGHRS and YFSETQ. The CDR3 spans 14 residues. V shed 5 bases and J shed 3 bases, with 11 bases lying between them. The CDR3 nucleotides are TGCGCCAGCAGAGACGGGACTCCTAATGAAAAACTGTTTTTT. Its translation is CASRDGTPNEKLFF.

V gene TRBV19 combines with J gene TRBJ1-2; D is unresolved. The CDR3 runs to 13 residues. The V end was cut by 4 bases, the J end by 5 bases, with 11 bases between. Germline-derived CDR1 and CDR2 are LNHDA and SQIVND (reference sequence). The chain's CDR3 is CASSTLSEYGYTF. CDR3 nucleotide sequence: TGTGCCAGTAGTACCCTTTCAGAATATGGCTACACCTTC.

The rearrangement links TRBV29-1 to TRBJ1-1; maybe TRBD1 (6 bases). From germline, CDR1 is SQVTM and CDR2 ANQGSEA. The CDR3 runs 16 residues. The V gene lost 6 bases and the J gene lost 0 bases, with 20 bases spanning the gap. CDR3 loop: CSVAGAPMFMNTEAFF. CDR3 bases: TGCAGCGTGGCAGGGGCACCAATGTTCATGAACACTGAAGCTTTCTTT.

The chain combines TRBV7-8 with TRBJ1-5; 10 nucleotides align to TRBD1. Germline CDR1 reads SGHVS; CDR2 reads FQNEAQ. The CDR3 covers 18 residues. V lost 2 bases to trimming and J lost 1 base; unmatched junction nucleotides: 8. CDR3 sequence: CASSLLGQGRISNQPQHF. CDR3 in DNA: TGTGCCAGCAGCTTACTGGGACAGGGGCGTATAAGCAATCAGCCCCAGCATTTT.